This TCR beta chain was sequenced during a study of identical twins. The CDR3 is made up of 13 amino acids. V lost 1 base and J 3 bases, leaving 5 bases between the germline ends. CDR1 and CDR2 (germline): LGHDT, YNNKEL (reference sequence). This clonotype was recorded once. The donors were all healthy and Caucasian. MiXCR was run by TCRdb on the 5' RACE reads, yielding one entry per CDR3 protein. The table includes 400,000 to 500,000 distinct CDR3 sequences, 18% detected once. This chain connects TRBV3-1 to TRBJ2-3; D gene uncertain. Sequencing input: naive T cells sorted from blood. The clonotype comes from a man aged 45-60 years in good health. CDR3 protein: CASSQVQTDTQYF. The CDR3 DNA reads as TGTGCCAGCAGCCAAGTCCAGACAGATACGCAGTATTTT.